This is a list of T cell receptor beta chains from one sample in a study of spatial heterogeneity in lung cancer. From the 5' RACE reads, TCRdb called clonotypes with MiXCR, one entry per CDR3 protein. The table records 20,000 to 25,000 distinct CDR3 sequences, 3.5% to 5% of them present only once. Here the sequenced sample was PBMCs, taken at surgery. Receptors were obtained from a male donor with early-stage non-small cell lung cancer. Both conserved end residues are part of each CDR3. D genes are given only for firm matches. A row's size may be missing; if present it is once, few, many or a size class.

TRBV10-1,TRBJ1-1,-,14,-,CASSEAGSKTEAFF,TGCGCCAGCAGTGAGGCAGGGTCAAAGACTGAAGCTTTCTTT
TRBV5-6,TRBJ2-1,-,15,TRBD2,CASSLAEREMSGQFF,TGTGCCAGCAGCTTGGCCGAGCGGGAGATGTCTGGGCAGTTCTTC
TRBV5-1,TRBJ2-4,many,11,-,CASSLENIQYF,TGCGCCAGCAGCTTGGAAAACATTCAGTACTTC
TRBV7-9,TRBJ1-3,many,16,-,CASSLDLQGSGNTIYF,TGTGCCAGCAGCTTAGATTTACAGGGATCTGGAAACACCATATATTTT
TRBV12-3/TRBV12-4,TRBJ2-6,many,16,-,CASTAQGSSGANVLTF,TGTGCCAGCACCGCGCAGGGAAGCTCTGGGGCCAACGTCCTGACTTTC
TRBV5-1,TRBJ2-1,many,14,-,CASSLSNSGNEQFF,TGCGCCAGCAGCTTGAGCAACAGTGGTAATGAGCAGTTCTTC
TRBV6-5,TRBJ2-2,medium-sized,11,-,CASRRTGELFF,TGTGCCAGCAGACGAACCGGGGAGCTGTTTTTT
TRBV28,TRBJ2-4,many,15,TRBD2,CASSPVPGLGNIQYF,TGTGCCAGCAGTCCAGTCCCGGGACTAGGAAACATTCAGTACTTC
TRBV28,TRBJ2-3,medium-sized,12,TRBD1,CASIPGQGREYF,TGTGCCAGCATCCCGGGACAGGGACGGGAGTATTTT
TRBV7-2,TRBJ2-7,many,14,TRBD2,CASSLTSGRYEQYF,TGTGCCAGCAGCCTGACTAGCGGGAGATACGAGCAGTACTTC
TRBV4-1,TRBJ2-3,many,15,TRBD2,CASSQASGRPDTQYF,TGCGCCAGCAGCCAAGCCAGCGGGAGACCAGATACGCAGTATTTT
TRBV25-1,TRBJ1-1,many,14,-,CASSEYTPREGAFF,TGTGCCAGCAGTGAATATACTCCCCGGGAGGGAGCTTTCTTT
TRBV20-1,TRBJ2-2,medium-sized,15,TRBD2,CSARPSGGGTGELFF,TGCAGTGCTAGACCCAGCGGGGGAGGAACCGGGGAGCTGTTTTTT
TRBV7-7,TRBJ2-1,many,13,-,CASSLGQGGEQFF,TGTGCTAGCAGCTTGGGACAAGGGGGGGAGCAGTTCTTC
TRBV20-1,TRBJ2-7,many,14,-,CSARDQKGLYEQYF,TGCAGTGCTAGAGATCAAAAGGGTTTGTACGAGCAGTACTTC
TRBV7-2,TRBJ2-7,-,14,-,CASSSDWGRGEQYF,TGTGCCAGCAGCTCCGACTGGGGGAGAGGCGAGCAGTACTTC
TRBV5-1,TRBJ1-1,many,14,-,CASSSGTSVPEAFF,TGCGCCAGCAGCTCGGGGACATCCGTCCCTGAAGCTTTCTTT
TRBV13,TRBJ1-1,many,14,TRBD1,CASSSGTANPEAFF,TGTGCCAGCAGCTCCGGGACAGCGAACCCTGAAGCTTTCTTT
TRBV10-1,TRBJ2-3,many,17,TRBD2,CASSKTGTSGPQDTQYF,TGCGCCAGCAGTAAAACCGGGACTAGCGGGCCTCAAGATACGCAGTATTTT
TRBV3-1,TRBJ1-5,many,13,-,CASSQSTNQPQHF,TGTGCCAGCAGCCAGTCCACCAATCAGCCCCAGCATTTT
TRBV10-2,TRBJ2-3,many,15,TRBD2,CASARLAGSTDTQYF,TGCGCCAGCGCTAGACTAGCGGGCAGCACAGATACGCAGTATTTT
TRBV12-2,TRBJ2-3,-,18,-,CASRLVPSQREILDTQYF,TGTGCAAGTCGCTTAGTTCCGTCCCAGCGGGAGATACTAGATACGCAGTATTTT
TRBV6-5,TRBJ1-1,medium-sized,14,-,CAISKSEGNTEAFF,TGTGCCATTTCGAAGTCCGAAGGTAACACTGAAGCTTTCTTT